The source of this T cell receptor (beta chain) is a study of Graves' ophthalmopathy and Graves' hyperthyroidism. RNA served as the template for amplifying TCR beta CDR3 regions. A first-round RT-PCR used HTBI primers, followed by a second-round multiplex PCR. TCRdb recomputed calls from the multiplex PCR reads with MiXCR, one row per CDR3 protein. Counted here are some 1.1 million distinct CDR3 sequences, about two fifths occurring once; the ten biggest clones make up 11%. Orbital computed tomography and thyroid ultrasound, along with TRAb, serum thyroxine and clinical symptoms, underpinned diagnosis. Germline-derived CDR1 and CDR2 are SGHDT and YYEEEE. Trimming removed 4 bases from V and 8 bases from J, with 18 bases in between. The CDR3 spans 14 residues.

The receptor was isolated from an adult man with Graves' hyperthyroidism. The chain couples TRBV5-6 to TRBJ1-2; maybe TRBD1 (5 bases). Material: peripheral blood or thyroid tissue (not recorded which). The CDR3 sequence: CASSLLSGGSGYTF. CDR3 nucleotides: TGTGCCAGCAGCCTTCTTTCGGGGGGTAGCGGCTACACCTTC.